This entry lists 15 T cell receptor beta chains sequenced from one sample in a study of T cell repertoires in cytomegalovirus infection. Using its own MiXCR run on the reads, TCRdb lists one record per CDR3 protein. The data show about 920,000 distinct CDR3 sequences, around 29% seen once. Their cognate antigens are unknown. Sequencing used cultured CD8+ T cells from PBMCs, obtained from culture after CMV antigen stimulation. The receptors derive from a human donor in good health (CMV status not recorded). Some clones in this sample may be carry-over from other donors' samples.

The CDR3 sequence: CASTHTGGYNEQFF. The CDR3 DNA sequence: TGTGCCAGTACACACACAGGGGGCTACAATGAGCAGTTCTTC. The chain employs TRBV19 and TRBJ2-1; 8 nucleotides agree with TRBD1. In germline, CDR1 is LNHDA, CDR2 SQIVND (reference sequence). The CDR3 is 14 amino acids. With V trimmed by 7 bases and J by 3 bases, 5 bases remained unmatched. The full variable domain, its missing parts supplied by reference TRBV19 and TRBJ2-1, is DGGITQSPKYLFRKEGQNVTLSCEQNLNHDAMYWYRQDPGQGLRLIYYSQIVNDFQKGDIAEGYSVSREKKESFPLTVTSAQKNPTAFYLCASTHTGGYNEQFFGPGTRLTVL.

The CDR3: CANRDGGYTF. The CDR3 DNA reads as TGTGCCAACCGGGACGGTGGCTACACCTTC. The rearrangement joins TRBV2 to TRBJ1-2; D perhaps matches TRBD1 (5 bases). The CDR3 runs to 10 residues. Per germline, CDR1 SNHLY and CDR2 FYNNEI. V shed 10 bases and J shed 7 bases, with 10 bases lying between them.

This clonotype occurred a few times. The J gene is TRBJ1-5, the V gene TRBV7-2; TRBD1 might be the D (6 bases). Germline loops: CDR1 SGHTA, CDR2 FQGNSA. The CDR3 consists of 15 residues. V lost 2 bases, J lost 3 bases, and 11 bases lay in between. In DNA, the CDR3 is TGTGCCAGCAGCTTAAACCCAGGGGTCAATCAGCCCCAGCATTTT. Translated, it gives CASSLNPGVNQPQHF.

Comment on this clonotype: No conserved phenylalanine or tryptophan ends this CDR3, so it is likely a read error. The chain is built from TRBV6-5 and TRBJ1-5; the match to TRBD1 covers 8 bases. CDR1 is MNHEY, CDR2 SVGAGI, per germline. Unmatched junction bases numbered 17, after V lost 10 bases and J lost 6 bases. CDR3 size: 16 residues. CDR3 amino acids: CATRDRFMRASQPQHV. The CDR3 coding sequence is TGTGCCACCCGGGACAGGTTTATGCGGGCTTCTCAGCCCCAGCATGTT.

This clonotype was picked up a small number of times. This chain uses TRBV5-6 with TRBJ1-1; no reliable D call. In germline, CDR1 is SGHDT, CDR2 YYEEEE. Trimming shortened V by 3 bases and J by 4 bases, and 10 bases separated the two germline ends. The CDR3 covers 13 residues. The CDR3 loop is CASSSLKGTEAFF. The CDR3 DNA sequence: TGTGCCAGCAGCTCTCTTAAGGGCACTGAAGCTTTCTTT.

This clonotype was seen just once. The rearrangement links TRBV7-9 to TRBJ2-7, with TRBD1 as a possible D gene (7 bases). Germline CDR1 reads SEHNR; CDR2 reads FQNEAQ (reference sequence). Trimming removed 4 bases at V and 3 bases at J, with 16 bases between. The CDR3 has 15 residues. The CDR3 DNA is TGTGCCAGCAGCTCATTCGGACAGGAGGGCTACGAGCAGTACTTC. Its translation is CASSSFGQEGYEQYF.

The rearrangement joins TRBV29-1 to TRBJ1-2; the match to TRBD1 covers 9 bases. V trimming: 3 bases; J trimming: 5 bases; junction bases outside the gene matches: 13. The CDR3 is made up of 16 amino acids. Germline V lookup: CDR1 SQVTM, CDR2 ANQGSEA. This CDR3 is CSVEGQGKKRPYGYTF. In nucleotides, the CDR3 is TGCAGCGTTGAGGGACAGGGAAAAAAGAGGCCTTATGGCTACACCTTC. The full variable domain, its missing parts supplied by reference TRBV29-1 and TRBJ1-2, is SAVISQKPSRDICQRGTSLTIQCQVDSQVTMMFWYRQQPGQSLTLIATANQGSEATYESGFVIDKFPISRPNLTFSTLTVSNMSPEDSSIYLCSVEGQGKKRPYGYTFGSGTRLTVV.

Turning to this clonotype: A read error may account for a junction end that differs from germline. The chain is built from TRBV4-1 and TRBJ2-1, with D perhaps being TRBD1 or TRBD2 (6 bases each). From germline, CDR1 is MGHRA and CDR2 YSYEKL. This CDR3 has 15 amino acids. The CDR3 reads CASSQGGLEGNEQFF. In nucleotides, the CDR3 is TGCGCCAGCAGTCAAGGGGGGCTAGAAGGCAATGAGCAGTTCTTC.

Comments on this clonotype: At one of its ends the junction is not consistent with the germline gene, which may arise from a read error. The chain carries TRBV4-1 and TRBJ1-4; D not resolved. Germline CDR1 reads MGHRA; CDR2 reads YSYEKL. CDR3 length equals 14 residues. The DNA of the CDR3 is TGCGCCAACAGCCAAGATTCGAGTAATGAAAAACTGTTTTTT. It specifies CANSQDSSNEKLFF.

The genes are TRBV7-9 and TRBJ2-6; D is unresolved. V was pared by 6 bases and J by 0 bases, with 6 bases between. Germline V lookup: CDR1 SEHNR, CDR2 FQNEAQ (reference sequence). This CDR3 is 14 amino acids long. CDR3 sequence (DNA): TGTGCCAGCAGAGCTATCTCTGGGGCCAACGTCCTGACTTTC. This translates into CASRAISGANVLTF.

This clonotype was seen a few times. The chain combines TRBV28 with TRBJ2-3; a weak D match, TRBD2 (6 bases). This CDR3 spans 12 amino acids. With 5 bases removed from V and 10 bases from J, the gap between germline ends came to 13 bases. CDR1 and CDR2 from the germline V gene are MDHEN and SYDVKM. The CDR3 nucleotides read TGTGCCAGCAGTCGGGACTCGATTTCGCAGTATTTT. Protein product: CASSRDSISQYF.

This clonotype was recorded many times. V and J are TRBV7-2 and TRBJ1-3, with a tentative D call TRBD1 (5 bases). This CDR3 region has 15 residues. Germline V gives CDR1 SGHTA, CDR2 FQGNSA. The V gene lost 5 bases and the J gene lost 4 bases, with 15 bases spanning the gap. CDR3 region: CASSPGRGAGNTIYF. For the CDR3, the DNA is TGTGCCAGCAGCCCCGGAAGGGGTGCAGGAAACACCATATATTTT.

This clonotype was seen more than once but under ten times. V gene TRBV9 combines with J gene TRBJ1-1; possible D gene TRBD1, 6 bases. CDR1 and CDR2 from the germline V gene are SGDLS and YYNGEE. The CDR3 loop spans 17 amino acids. V was pared by 3 bases and J by 2 bases, with 20 bases between. The CDR3 reads CASSARGGRGRNTEAFF. The CDR3 DNA reads TGTGCCAGCAGCGCGAGGGGGGGCAGGGGTAGAAACACTGAAGCTTTCTTT.

The table lists this clonotype with many counts. CDR3 amino acids: CASSEVGNEKLFF. CDR3 DNA: TGTGCCAGCAGTGAAGTTGGTAATGAAAAACTGTTTTTT. V and J are TRBV6-1 and TRBJ1-4, with D hard to call. The CDR3 sequence is 13 residues long. CDR1 and CDR2 from the germline V gene are MNHNS and SASEGT. Trimming removed 1 base at V and 4 bases at J, with 4 bases between.

This clonotype was found many times. The chain carries TRBV6-1 and TRBJ1-1, with D uncertain. The CDR3 extends over 12 amino acids. CDR1 is MNHNS and CDR2 is SASEGT in the germline V gene. V lost 3 bases and J 2 bases, leaving 4 bases between the germline ends. The CDR3 DNA follows: TGTGCCAGCAGTGACAGAAACACTGAAGCTTTCTTT. Amino acids: CASSDRNTEAFF.